The source of this TCR beta chain is a study of vaccination and CD4 T cells after COVID-19. Time point: late sampling 161 to 241 days after vaccination in a few convalescent patients. CDR3 length equals 18 residues. Trimming removed 6 bases from V and 4 bases from J, with 26 bases in between. TCRdb re-called the PCR reads through MiXCR, storing one row per CDR3 protein. The sample has some 26,000 distinct CDR3 sequences, roughly 51% seen once; the top ten hold roughly 5.5%. The sample was CD4+ T cells from blood, taken about 7 months after SARS-CoV-2 vaccination. This chain joins TRBV12-3 or TRBV12-4 and TRBJ2-3; tentative D call: TRBD1 (7 bases). The receptor was isolated from a human donor who had recovered from COVID-19. The CDR3 coding sequence is TGTGCCAGCAGCTGGGCCCGACAGGGAATAGCGGTCCCAGATACGCAGTATTTT. Amino acids: CASSWARQGIAVPDTQYF.